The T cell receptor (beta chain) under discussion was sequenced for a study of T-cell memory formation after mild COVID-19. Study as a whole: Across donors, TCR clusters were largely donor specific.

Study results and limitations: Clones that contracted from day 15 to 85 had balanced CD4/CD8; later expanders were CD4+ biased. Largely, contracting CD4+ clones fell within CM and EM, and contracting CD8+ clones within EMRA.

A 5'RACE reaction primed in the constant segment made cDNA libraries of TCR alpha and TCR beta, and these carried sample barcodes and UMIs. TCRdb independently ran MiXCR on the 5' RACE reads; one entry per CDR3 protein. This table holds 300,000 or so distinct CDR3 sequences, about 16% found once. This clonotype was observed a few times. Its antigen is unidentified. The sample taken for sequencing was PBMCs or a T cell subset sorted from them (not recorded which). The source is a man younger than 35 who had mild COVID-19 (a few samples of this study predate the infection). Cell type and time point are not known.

CDR3 sequence: CASSPRTESYGYTF. Here the CDR3 DNA reads TGTGCCAGCAGCCCCAGGACAGAGTCCTATGGCTACACCTTC. The chain uses TRBV7-6 and TRBJ1-2; tentatively, D is TRBD1 (6 bases). V was cut by 5 bases and J by 4 bases, with 14 bases left in between. This CDR3 region has 14 residues. CDR1 SGHVS and CDR2 FNYEAQ come from the germline V gene.